The next 2 T cell receptor beta chains were all read from a single sample in a study of shared clonotypes between healthy human individuals. The data were produced by immunoSEQ multiplex PCR, yet TCRdb's version contains in-frame clones alone and is incomplete. Counted here are 980,000 or so clones, approximately 80% occurring once; the ten biggest clones make up approximately 1.5%. The specimen sequenced was memory CD4+ T cells sorted from blood. Subset here: CD45RA-negative fraction. The receptors shown here come from a man between 18 and 35 years old in good health.

With regard to this clone: Other nucleotide sequences from this sample produce the same CDR3. The rearrangement joins TRBV7-2 to TRBJ2-3; the D gene is possibly TRBD2 (5 bases). Germline V gives CDR1 SGHTA, CDR2 FQGNSA. Trimming pared 6 bases from V and 0 bases from J, leaving 10 bases between. CDR3 size: 14 residues. CDR3 nucleotides: TGTGCCAGCAGTCTTACTAGAAGCACAGATACGCAGTATTTT. Translated: CASSLTRSTDTQYF.

This chain uses TRBV5-1 with TRBJ1-4, with D maybe TRBD1 (5 bases). This CDR3 is built from 15 residues. Germline CDR1 SGHRS, CDR2 YFSETQ. Deletions cut 4 bases from V and 1 base from J, with 11 bases between. This chain's CDR3 is CASSTGDLTNEKLFF. CDR3 coding DNA: TGCGCCAGCAGCACGGGGGATCTAACTAATGAAAAACTGTTTTTT. Filled out from reference TRBV5-1 and TRBJ1-4, the complete variable domain reads KAGVTQTPRYLIKTRGQQVTLSCSPISGHRSVSWYQQTPGQGLQFLFEYFSETQRNKGNFPGRFSGRQFSNSRSEMNVSTLELGDSALYLCASSTGDLTNEKLFFGSGTQLSVL.